This T cell receptor (beta chain) comes out of a study of CD8 T cells in ankylosing spondylitis. Notes on the study in general: For ankylosing spondylitis blood, a TCR beta motif of fewer than 10 highly homologous variants appeared characteristic. Disease-linked clones reportedly concentrated significantly in matched ankylosing spondylitis synovial fluid. Clones linked to the disease showed a CD8+ phenotype. They occurred at relatively low frequencies in peripheral blood.

Germline loops: CDR1 DFQATT, CDR2 SNEGSKA (reference sequence). Trimming shortened V by 0 bases and J by 6 bases, and 11 bases separated the two germline ends. The CDR3 is 13 residues long. Preparation of TCR beta libraries was done by quantitative 5'-RACE with molecular barcodes. TCRdb re-called the 5' RACE reads with MiXCR, one entry per CDR3 protein. Of 700,000 to 850,000 distinct CDR3 sequences listed, around 11% are singletons. This clonotype was seen only a few times. The antigen remains unidentified. This receptor was identified in a male donor with ankylosing spondylitis. Sample: blood, either unsorted or a sorted T cell fraction (not recorded which). The rearrangement joins TRBV20-1 to TRBJ1-1; no reliable D call. In nucleotides, the CDR3 is TGCAGTGCTAGAGATATTTCTAGCCCTGAAGCTTTCTTT. As protein: CSARDISSPEAFF.